A single sample gave rise to the 27 T cell receptor beta chains below, sequenced in a study of T-cell memory formation after mild COVID-19. TCRdb independently ran MiXCR on the 5' RACE reads; one entry per CDR3 protein. The table includes about 110,000 distinct CDR3 sequences, 18% detected once. Sequencing was done on a sample of PBMCs or a T cell subset sorted from them (not recorded which). The source of these receptors is a young man who had mild COVID-19 (a few samples of this study predate the infection). Cell type and time point are not known.

This clonotype showed up just a few times. The chain links TRBV29-1 to TRBJ2-5; a weak D match, TRBD2 (5 bases). V gave up 7 bases and J gave up 2 bases, with 11 bases separating them. Germline CDR1 SQVTM, CDR2 ANQGSEA. The CDR3 runs to 12 residues. Here the CDR3 reads CSGRALQETQYF. The CDR3 nucleotides read TGCAGCGGGCGGGCACTGCAAGAGACCCAGTACTTC.

This clonotype was counted between two and nine times. The chain uses TRBV20-1 and TRBJ2-2; no reliable D call. The CDR3 extends over 14 amino acids. Trimming removed 6 bases at V and 1 base at J, with 12 bases between. Germline V gene data show CDR1 as DFQATT and CDR2 as SNEGSKA (reference sequence). CDR3: CSATGYLNTGELFF. The CDR3 nucleotides are TGCAGTGCCACCGGATACCTGAACACCGGGGAGCTGTTTTTT.

This clonotype was detected a few times. The genes are TRBV5-1 and TRBJ1-4; the D gene is possibly TRBD1 (5 bases). The CDR3 is 16 residues long. Trimming left V 0 bases short and J 3 bases short, with 12 bases between. Germline V gene data show CDR1 as SGHRS and CDR2 as YFSETQ. In DNA form, the CDR3 reads TGCGCCAGCAGCTTGGCCCGGGGGTCGGCTAATGAAAAACTGTTTTTT. As protein: CASSLARGSANEKLFF.

The rearrangement uses TRBV7-3 and TRBJ2-1; 7 bases align to TRBD2. Germline CDR1 SGHTA, CDR2 FQGTGA. This CDR3 is built from 13 residues. V trimming: 5 bases; J trimming: 8 bases; junction bases outside the gene matches: 6. CDR3 amino acids: CASSPSTSHEQFF. The CDR3 DNA reads as TGTGCCAGCAGCCCCTCGACTAGCCATGAGCAGTTCTTC.

This clonotype turned up a few times. V gene TRBV6-5 combines with J gene TRBJ1-6; no clear D. The CDR3 has 13 amino acids. Trimming stripped 2 bases from V and 8 bases from J, with 7 bases between. Germline CDR1 MNHEY, CDR2 SVGAGI. DNA for the CDR3: TGTGCCAGCAGTTACAATCGAGATTCACCCCTCCACTTT. This codes for CASSYNRDSPLHF.

The chain recombines TRBV4-2 with TRBJ1-1; no reliable D call. From germline, CDR1 is LGHNA and CDR2 YNFKEQ. V was shortened by 6 bases and J by 4 bases, with 9 bases between the two germline ends. This CDR3 has 12 residues. DNA for the CDR3: TGTGCCAGCAGGGGGTACGGCACTGAAGCTTTCTTT. Translating gives CASRGYGTEAFF.

This clonotype has more than one count but fewer than ten. This CDR3 reads CASSLDVKNIQYF. For the CDR3, the DNA is TGTGCCAGCAGCTTGGACGTCAAAAACATTCAGTACTTC. The chain has TRBV7-3 and TRBJ2-4; D is unclear. The V and J ends lost 3 bases and 3 bases respectively, with 6 bases between them. CDR1 and CDR2 from the germline V gene are SGHTA and FQGTGA. The CDR3 loop spans 13 amino acids. Using reference TRBV7-3 and TRBJ2-4 for the parts outside the CDR3, the full variable domain is GAGVSQTPSNKVTEKGKYVELRCDPISGHTALYWYRQSLGQGPEFLIYFQGTGAADDSGLPNDRFFAVRPEGSVSTLKIQRTERGDSAVYLCASSLDVKNIQYFGAGTRLSVL.

V gene TRBV12-3 or TRBV12-4 combines with J gene TRBJ1-2; weak D call: TRBD1 (5 bases). The CDR3 contains 15 residues. V was pared by 1 base and J by 2 bases, with 11 bases between. The CDR3 is CASSLVQGTNYGYTF. As DNA, the CDR3 is TGTGCCAGCAGTTTAGTGCAGGGAACAAACTATGGCTACACCTTC.

This clonotype has only a few counts. This rearrangement joins TRBV5-1 to TRBJ1-1, with D unresolved. V was shortened by 4 bases and J by 4 bases, with 11 bases between the two germline ends. CDR1 and CDR2 (germline): SGHRS, YFSETQ. CDR3 length: 13 amino acids. This chain's CDR3 is CASSLSDGTEAFF. CDR3 nucleotide sequence: TGCGCCAGCAGCCTCTCGGACGGCACTGAAGCTTTCTTT.

The J gene is TRBJ2-1, the V gene TRBV20-1; D not resolved. The CDR3 totals 10 residues. CDR1 DFQATT and CDR2 SNEGSKA come from the germline V gene (reference sequence). V was cut by 6 bases and J by 9 bases, with 9 bases left in between. The CDR3 DNA reads TGCAGTGCCGAGTCCGTTGAGCAGTTCTTC. Amino acid sequence: CSAESVEQFF.

The chain recombines TRBV29-1 with TRBJ2-5; 12 nucleotides agree with TRBD2. From germline, CDR1 is SQVTM and CDR2 ANQGSEA. Trimming at V came to 7 bases and at J to 5 bases, leaving 8 bases not matched to a gene. The CDR3 totals 14 residues. CDR3 loop: CSARTGTSGETQYF. In DNA, the CDR3 is TGCAGCGCCCGAACTGGGACTAGCGGGGAGACCCAGTACTTC.

This clonotype was observed a few times. V is TRBV7-9 and J is TRBJ2-3, with no clear D. The CDR3 is 16 residues long. Between the trimmed V and J ends, which lost 4 bases and 2 bases, there was a span of 16 bases. The germline V gene has CDR1 SEHNR and CDR2 FQNEAQ (reference sequence). CDR3 in amino acids: CASSSATRGATDTQYF. The CDR3 nucleotides read TGTGCCAGCAGCTCTGCCACTCGAGGCGCCACAGATACGCAGTATTTT.

This chain joins TRBV11-1 and TRBJ2-5, with D tentatively TRBD1 or TRBD2 (5 bases each). The germline gives CDR1 SGHAT, CDR2 FQDESV (reference sequence). V was shortened by 1 base and J by 9 bases, with 15 bases between the two germline ends. The CDR3 covers 14 residues. In nucleotides, the CDR3 is TGTGCCAGCAGCTTAGGACGGAGCCGAGGGGCCCAGTACTTC. Translating it yields CASSLGRSRGAQYF.

This sequence joins TRBV4-3 and TRBJ2-7, with D perhaps matching TRBD1 (5 bases). CDR1 and CDR2 from the germline V gene are LGHNA and YSLEER. V lost 4 bases and J 4 bases, leaving 32 bases between the germline ends. The CDR3 is 20 residues long. CDR3 nucleotide sequence: TGCGCCAGCAGCCCCCCGTTGGGGCCAGCCAAACGAACGTGCCATTACGAGCAGTACTTC. Encoded protein: CASSPPLGPAKRTCHYEQYF.

V usage is TRBV20-1 and J usage is TRBJ1-3; possible D gene TRBD1, 5 bases. V dropped 3 bases and J dropped 2 bases, with 11 bases sitting between them. CDR1 DFQATT and CDR2 SNEGSKA come from the germline V gene (reference sequence). The CDR3 is made up of 14 amino acids. CDR3 residues: CSARMEGAGNTIYF. In DNA form, the CDR3 reads TGCAGTGCTAGGATGGAAGGGGCTGGAAACACCATATATTTT.

This rearrangement joins TRBV3-1 to TRBJ2-1, with 9 bases that match TRBD2. CDR1 and CDR2 from the germline V gene are LGHDT and YNNKEL (reference sequence). This CDR3 is 15 amino acids long. V lost 4 bases, J lost 9 bases, and 10 bases stayed unmatched. CDR3 region: CASSRGTSRRSEQFF. The CDR3 DNA sequence: TGTGCCAGCAGCCGAGGGACTAGCCGTCGGAGTGAGCAGTTCTTC.

There are a few counts of this clonotype. The chain joins TRBV20-1 to TRBJ1-4; no clear D. Germline V gene data show CDR1 as DFQATT and CDR2 as SNEGSKA (reference sequence). CDR3 length: 14 residues. The V gene lost 5 bases and the J gene lost 6 bases, with 16 bases spanning the gap. As DNA, the CDR3 is TGCAGTGCTGGAGGTCCCAACACGGATGAAAAACTGTTTTTT. Residues: CSAGGPNTDEKLFF.

This clonotype was counted between two and nine times. The rearrangement links TRBV18 to TRBJ2-3; D perhaps matches TRBD2 (5 bases). The CDR3 is 14 residues long. Germline V gene lookup returns CDR1 KGHSH and CDR2 LQKENI. Trimming took off 1 base at V and 0 bases at J, with 5 bases between the two ends. CDR3 region: CASSPQRSTDTQYF. The CDR3 DNA follows: TGTGCCAGCTCACCACAGCGGAGCACAGATACGCAGTATTTT.

The J gene is TRBJ2-6, the V gene TRBV18, with D unresolved. V dropped 2 bases and J dropped 1 base, with 12 bases sitting between them. Germline V gene data show CDR1 as KGHSH and CDR2 as LQKENI. This CDR3 has 17 residues. For the CDR3, the DNA is TGTGCCAGCTCACCAAGCTTCCTCGGTTCTGGGGCCAACGTCCTGACTTTC. Residues: CASSPSFLGSGANVLTF.

V is TRBV2 and J is TRBJ2-2; 8 nucleotides line up with TRBD1. The CDR3 contains 14 residues. Per the germline V gene, CDR1 is SNHLY and CDR2 is FYNNEI. V dropped 7 bases and J dropped 6; count of bases not matched to a gene: 7. The chain's CDR3 is CASKGQGASGELFF. The CDR3 DNA is TGTGCCAGCAAGGGTCAGGGGGCCTCCGGGGAGCTGTTTTTT.

The table lists this clonotype with a few counts. The chain has TRBV7-3 and TRBJ2-1, with 7 bases aligning to TRBD1. CDR1 and CDR2 from the germline V gene are SGHTA and FQGTGA. The J segment lost 5 bases and the V segment lost 4 bases, leaving 8 bases of the junction unmatched. The CDR3 spans 15 residues. CDR3 DNA: TGTGCCAGCAGCTCTATCTCGGACAGGAACAATGAGCAGTTCTTC. Translation: CASSSISDRNNEQFF.

The V gene is TRBV10-3, the J gene TRBJ1-1; 9 nucleotides line up with TRBD1. V lost 6 bases and J lost 2; bases outside the gene matches: 4. The length of the CDR3 is 14 residues. Germline CDR1 reads ENHRY; CDR2 reads SYGVKD. CDR3 coding DNA: TGTGCCATCAGACCGGGACAGGGCAACACTGAAGCTTTCTTT. Residues: CAIRPGQGNTEAFF.

V usage is TRBV20-1 and J usage is TRBJ2-3, with 7 bases that match TRBD2. The CDR3 spans 16 residues. Looked up from germline, CDR1 is DFQATT and CDR2 is SNEGSKA (reference sequence). Unmatched junction bases numbered 10, after V lost 2 bases and J lost 2 bases. This CDR3 is CSARTPGRGATDTQYF. For the CDR3, the DNA is TGCAGTGCTAGAACCCCGGGGAGGGGAGCCACAGATACGCAGTATTTT.

V usage is TRBV7-9 and J usage is TRBJ2-4; D is perhaps TRBD2 (6 bases). Germline V gives CDR1 SEHNR, CDR2 FQNEAQ (reference sequence). The CDR3 covers 18 residues. Trimming pared 5 bases from V and 4 bases from J, leaving 24 bases between. Here the CDR3 reads CASSRMDGGMVEKNIQYF. In DNA form, the CDR3 reads TGTGCCAGCAGCCGAATGGATGGGGGGATGGTGGAAAAAAACATTCAGTACTTC.

This clonotype has more than one count but fewer than ten. The chain recombines TRBV4-2 with TRBJ1-2, with D tentatively TRBD1 (5 bases). The V end lost 0 bases, the J end lost 4 bases, and 12 bases lay between the germline ends. The CDR3 is 15 residues long. The germline gives CDR1 LGHNA, CDR2 YNFKEQ. CDR3 loop: CASSQEEGRTYGYTF. The CDR3 DNA is TGTGCCAGCAGCCAAGAGGAGGGGCGCACCTATGGCTACACCTTC.

This clonotype was counted only a few times. The rearrangement joins TRBV6-5 to TRBJ2-6; D is undetermined. The CDR3 totals 14 residues. The ends were cut back, 2 bases at V and 2 bases at J, with 4 bases in the middle. Germline lookup yields CDR1 MNHEY and CDR2 SVGAGI. CDR3 protein: CASSYTPGANVLTF. In DNA, the CDR3 is TGTGCCAGCAGTTACACTCCTGGGGCCAACGTCCTGACTTTC.

For the CDR3, the DNA is TGTGCCACCAGTGACCCTGGACCCGGGGGGGAGACCCAGTACTTC. Encoded protein: CATSDPGPGGETQYF. V and J are TRBV24-1 and TRBJ2-5; 7 bases match TRBD2. Trimming at V came to 4 bases and at J to 5 bases, leaving 9 bases not matched to a gene. The CDR3 has 15 residues. Germline lookup yields CDR1 KGHDR and CDR2 SFDVKD.